These 2 T cell receptor beta chains share one sample of origin, sequenced in a study of cytomegalovirus exposure and HLA in healthy donors. A multiplex PCR was run with 60 Vbeta primers and 13 Jbeta primers. The data were produced by immunoSEQ multiplex PCR, yet TCRdb's version contains in-frame clones alone and is incomplete. This sample carries 150,000 to 200,000 clones, around 82% of them seen once, and the ten largest clones take under 2.5%. The sample consisted of PBMCs. These receptors originate from a man in his fifties or sixties in good health and CMV-seronegative.

This clone turned up a few times. The V gene is TRBV7-2, the J gene TRBJ1-5, with TRBD1 as a possible D gene (5 bases). The CDR3 is 15 residues long. The V gene lost 0 bases and the J gene lost 6 bases, with 12 bases spanning the gap. CDR1 and CDR2 from the germline V gene are SGHTA and FQGNSA. Written as DNA, the CDR3 is TGTGCCAGCAGCTTAGCGGGGGGAACGGGTCAGCCCCAGCATTTT. Protein sequence: CASSLAGGTGQPQHF.

The rearrangement links TRBV18 to TRBJ1-1; tentative D call: TRBD1 (6 bases). The CDR3 totals 15 residues. Trimming left V 3 bases short and J 8 bases short, with 19 bases between. The germline gives CDR1 KGHSH, CDR2 LQKENI. CDR3 residues: CASSPLGTLGMEAFF. The CDR3 DNA follows: TGTGCCAGCTCACCGCTCGGGACACTGGGCATGGAAGCTTTCTTT.